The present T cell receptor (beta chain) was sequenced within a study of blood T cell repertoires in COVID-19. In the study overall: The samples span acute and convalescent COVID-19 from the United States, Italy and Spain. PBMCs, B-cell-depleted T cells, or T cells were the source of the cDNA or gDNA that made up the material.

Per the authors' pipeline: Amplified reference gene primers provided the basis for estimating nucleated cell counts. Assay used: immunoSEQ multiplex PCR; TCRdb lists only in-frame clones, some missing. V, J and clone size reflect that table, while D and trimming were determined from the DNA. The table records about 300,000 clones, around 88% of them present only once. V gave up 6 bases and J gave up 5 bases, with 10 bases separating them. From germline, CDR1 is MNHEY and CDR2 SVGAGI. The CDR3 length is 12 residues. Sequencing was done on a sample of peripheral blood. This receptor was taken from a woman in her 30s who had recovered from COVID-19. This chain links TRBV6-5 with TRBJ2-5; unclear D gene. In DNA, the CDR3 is TGTGCCAGCAGCCCCGTCCGGGAGACCCAGTACTTC. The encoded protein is CASSPVRETQYF.